This passage covers 6 T cell receptor beta chains from one sample sequenced in a study of T cells in Graves' hyperthyroidism and ophthalmopathy (dated by TCRdb to the late 2010s). Receptor libraries were prepared by multiplex PCR. The sequencing machine was an Illumina HiSeq 2000. The TCR beta CDR3 regions were amplified from RNA transcripts. The first round of RT-PCR for the TCR CDR3 was performed with the HTBI primer set and the Qiagen OneStep RT-PCR kit. TCRdb took the public reads, trimmed them with fastp at Q25, ran MiXCR for clone calling and kept in-frame beta chains. Entries that share a CDR3 protein sequence are merged under the most common genes and DNA. The sample records roughly 100,000 distinct CDR3 sequences, 47% of which are singletons. Approximately 27% of the sample lies in the top ten. Sequenced material: blood. These receptors were collected from a middle-aged man with Graves' hyperthyroidism.

This clonotype was seen ten or more times. This chain joins TRBV7-9 and TRBJ1-3, with D tentatively TRBD1 (5 bases). Between the trimmed V and J ends, which lost 1 base and 2 bases, there was a span of 12 bases. Germline V gives CDR1 SEHNR, CDR2 FQNEAQ (reference sequence). The CDR3 spans 16 residues. CDR3 in amino acids: CASSLVETVAGNTIYF. CDR3 DNA: TGTGCCAGCAGCTTAGTAGAGACAGTGGCTGGAAACACCATATATTTT.

This clonotype was seen many times. V gene TRBV4-2 combines with J gene TRBJ2-3; a weak D match, TRBD2 (5 bases). Germline assignment: CDR1 LGHNA and CDR2 YNFKEQ. V shed 2 bases and J shed 7 bases, with 7 bases lying between them. The CDR3 runs 12 residues. The CDR3 DNA is TGTGCCAGCAGCCAACTAGCTCATACGCAGTATTTT. Translating gives CASSQLAHTQYF.

This clonotype was observed once. The J gene is TRBJ1-4, the V gene TRBV20-1; D is possibly TRBD1 (5 bases). Germline-derived CDR1 and CDR2 are DFQATT and SNEGSKA (reference sequence). The CDR3 has 16 residues. DNA of the CDR3: TGCACCTGCCGCAGTTACGCGGGGGGGGAGAATGAAAAACTGTTTTTT. Its translation: CTCRSYAGGENEKLFF.

This chain uses TRBV19 with TRBJ2-5; TRBD2 might be the D (6 bases). The germline V gene encodes CDR1 LNHDA and CDR2 SQIVND (reference sequence). This CDR3 is 13 amino acids long. V lost 6 bases to trimming and J lost 2 bases, with 10 bases between them. Here the CDR3 DNA reads TGTGCCAGTAGCCGAGGAGGGCAAGAGACCCAGTACTTC. It codes for CASSRGGQETQYF. Complete variable domain (other parts from reference TRBV19 and TRBJ2-5): DGGITQSPKYLFRKEGQNVTLSCEQNLNHDAMYWYRQDPGQGLRLIYYSQIVNDFQKGDIAEGYSVSREKKESFPLTVTSAQKNPTAFYLCASSRGGQETQYFGPGTRLLVL.

Concerning this clonotype: With a much larger clone just one base away, this may be a read error. This rearrangement joins TRBV7-2 to TRBJ2-1; D possibly uses TRBD1 or TRBD2 (5 bases each). The CDR3 extends over 15 amino acids. The germline CDR1 and CDR2 sequences are SGHTA and FQGNSA. CDR3 DNA: TGTGCCTGCAGTAGGGGTGAGGGCCCCTACAATGAGCAGTTCTTC. Translating it yields CACSRGEGPYNEQFF.

This clonotype was found many times. V is TRBV7-6 and J is TRBJ2-7; the D gene is possibly TRBD1 (5 bases). The CDR3 length is 15 residues. Germline V CDR1 and CDR2: SGHVS, FNYEAQ. Trimming shortened V by 0 bases and J by 2 bases, and 11 bases separated the two germline ends. The CDR3 DNA follows: TGTGCCAGCAGCTTAGCGGCAGGGATACCCTACGAGCAGTACTTC. This translates into CASSLAAGIPYEQYF.